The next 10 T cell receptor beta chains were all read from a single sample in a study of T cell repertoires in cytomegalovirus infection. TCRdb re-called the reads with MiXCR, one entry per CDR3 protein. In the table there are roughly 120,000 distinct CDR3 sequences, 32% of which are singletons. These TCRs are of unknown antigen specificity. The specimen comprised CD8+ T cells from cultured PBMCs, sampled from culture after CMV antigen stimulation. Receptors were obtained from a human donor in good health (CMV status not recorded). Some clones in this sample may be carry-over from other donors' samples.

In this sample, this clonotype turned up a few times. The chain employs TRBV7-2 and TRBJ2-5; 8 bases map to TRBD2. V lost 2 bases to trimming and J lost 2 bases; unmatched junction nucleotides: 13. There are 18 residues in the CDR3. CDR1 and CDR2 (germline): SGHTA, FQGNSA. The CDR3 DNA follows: TGTGCCAGCAGCTTACGGGGGGGGCGATCTTTGGGGCAAGAGACCCAGTACTTC. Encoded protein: CASSLRGGRSLGQETQYF.

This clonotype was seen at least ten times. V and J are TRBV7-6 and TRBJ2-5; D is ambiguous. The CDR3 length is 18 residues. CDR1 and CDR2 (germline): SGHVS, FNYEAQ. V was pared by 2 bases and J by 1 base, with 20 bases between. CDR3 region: CASSLSGDTSLGQETQYF. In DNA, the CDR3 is TGTGCCAGCAGCTTATCCGGAGACACCTCCCTGGGCCAAGAGACCCAGTACTTC.

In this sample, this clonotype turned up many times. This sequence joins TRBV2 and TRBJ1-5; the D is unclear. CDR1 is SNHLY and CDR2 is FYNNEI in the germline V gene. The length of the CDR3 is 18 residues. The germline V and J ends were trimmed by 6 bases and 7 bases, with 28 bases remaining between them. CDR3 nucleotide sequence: TGTGCCAGCAGCCCGCAATTCCCAGTCCCGGCAGCCCACCAGCCCCAGCATTTT. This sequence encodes CASSPQFPVPAAHQPQHF.

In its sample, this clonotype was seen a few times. The CDR3: CASSGRDRGNTEAFF. For the CDR3, the DNA is TGTGCCAGCAGTGGTCGCGACAGGGGGAACACTGAAGCTTTCTTT. The rearrangement joins TRBV6-1 to TRBJ1-1; 8 bases line up with TRBD1. V lost 4 bases and J lost 1; bases outside the gene matches: 5. Germline assignment: CDR1 MNHNS and CDR2 SASEGT. The CDR3 has 15 amino acids.

The CDR3 loop is CASSFPTATEAFF. The CDR3 region has the DNA TGTGCCAGCAGTTTTCCGACAGCCACGGAAGCTTTCTTT. The chain combines TRBV12-3 or TRBV12-4 with TRBJ1-1; possibly TRBD1 for D (5 bases). This CDR3 is 13 amino acids long. V lost 3 bases, J lost 8 bases, and 13 bases lay in between.

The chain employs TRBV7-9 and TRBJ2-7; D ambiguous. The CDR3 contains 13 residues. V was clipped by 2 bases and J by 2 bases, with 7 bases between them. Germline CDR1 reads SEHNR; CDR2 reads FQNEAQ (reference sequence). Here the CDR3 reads CASSLSHTYEQYF. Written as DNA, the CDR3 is TGTGCCAGCAGCTTAAGTCACACCTACGAGCAGTACTTC.

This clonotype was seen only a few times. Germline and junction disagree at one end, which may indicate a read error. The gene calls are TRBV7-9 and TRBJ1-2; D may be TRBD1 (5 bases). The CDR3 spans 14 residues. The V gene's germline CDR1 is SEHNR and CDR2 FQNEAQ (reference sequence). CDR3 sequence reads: CASTLMPGRYGYTF. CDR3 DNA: TGTGCCAGCACCTTAATGCCGGGACGCTATGGCTACACCTTC.

CDR3 in DNA: TGCAGCGTTGTGGGGCTGGGACATAAGAACACCGGGGAGCTGTTTTTT. It specifies CSVVGLGHKNTGELFF. This chain joins TRBV29-1 and TRBJ2-2, with D possibly being TRBD1 (6 bases). This CDR3 has 16 residues. The germline V and J ends were trimmed by 4 bases and 1 base, with 16 bases remaining between them. Germline CDR1 reads SQVTM; CDR2 reads ANQGSEA.

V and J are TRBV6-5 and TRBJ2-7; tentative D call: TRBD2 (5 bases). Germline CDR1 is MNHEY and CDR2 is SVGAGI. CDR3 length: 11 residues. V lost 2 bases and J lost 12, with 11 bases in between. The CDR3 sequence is CASSYRGYVYF. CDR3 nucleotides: TGTGCCAGCAGTTACAGAGGGTACGTGTACTTC.

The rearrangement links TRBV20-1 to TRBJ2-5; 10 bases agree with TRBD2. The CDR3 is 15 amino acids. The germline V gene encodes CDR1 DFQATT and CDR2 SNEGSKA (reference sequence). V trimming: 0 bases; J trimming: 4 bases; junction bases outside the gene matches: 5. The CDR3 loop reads CSARDPAGGSETQYF. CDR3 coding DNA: TGCAGTGCTAGAGATCCAGCGGGGGGGTCAGAGACCCAGTACTTC.